This T cell receptor beta chain was captured in a study of blood T cell repertoires in COVID-19. Looking at the study overall: Sites in the United States, Italy and Spain provided acute and convalescent COVID-19 samples. Sample material is recorded as cDNA or gDNA derived from T cells, B-cell-depleted T cells, or PBMCs.

Original processing methods: Amplified reference gene primers provided the basis for estimating nucleated cell counts. This table comes from immunoSEQ multiplex PCR, and its TCRdb copy is limited to in-frame clones, with some not included. V and J calls and clone size are as listed in that table; D and trimming were resolved from the DNA. This sample has approximately 50,000 clones; more than 85% occur once, and the top ten carry about 3.4%. The CDR3 is 18 residues long. Germline-derived CDR1 and CDR2 are LGHDT and YNNKEL (reference sequence). Trimming removed 3 bases from V and 3 bases from J, with 21 bases in between.

The specimen was peripheral blood. The chain uses TRBV3-1 (or the pseudogene TRBV3-2) and TRBJ1-3; D is ambiguous. This sequence was found in a human donor in a cohort sampled during active COVID-19. CDR3 residues: CASSQLSDPRYLGNTIYF. CDR3 coding DNA: TGTGCCAGCAGCCAGCTTTCAGACCCTAGATACCTTGGAAACACCATATATTTT.